This is a list of T cell receptor beta chains from one sample in a study of blood T cells in healthy people across ages. TCRdb analysed the 5' RACE reads with MiXCR anew, one entry per CDR3 protein. The profile shows under 800,000 distinct CDR3 sequences, about 21% of them singletons. The sequencing input was blood. The receptors come from an older man in good health. Each CDR3 is given with its conserved first and last residue. A D gene is named only where the DNA matches it firmly. A row's size may be missing; if present it is once, few, many or a size class.

j_call clone_size v_call d_call cdr3_aa cdr3_nt
TRBJ2-1 - TRBV12-3/TRBV12-4 TRBD2 CASRYSGGSYNEQFF TGTGCCAGCAGATACAGCGGGGGGTCCTACAATGAGCAGTTCTTC
TRBJ1-2 - TRBV13 - CASSSGQMVGYTF TGTGCCAGCAGCTCCGGACAGATGGTAGGCTACACCTTC
TRBJ1-6 - TRBV9 - CASSPATGRESPLHF TGTGCCAGCAGCCCTGCTACAGGGAGGGAGTCACCCCTCCACTTT
TRBJ2-7 - TRBV19 TRBD2 CASSAGGIAEQYF TGTGCCAGTAGTGCGGGAGGTATAGCCGAGCAGTACTTC
TRBJ2-1 many TRBV20-1 TRBD2 CSAPPPREREVSLNEQFF TGCAGTGCCCCGCCTCCGCGGGAGCGGGAGGTTAGCTTAAATGAGCAGTTCTTC
TRBJ2-1 - TRBV3-1 - CASSRLDVGAYNEQFF TGTGCCAGCAGCCGGCTAGATGTAGGGGCCTACAATGAGCAGTTCTTC
TRBJ2-7 - TRBV6-6 TRBD2 CASQNLLAGRYEQYF TGTGCCAGCCAGAACCTACTAGCGGGTCGGTACGAGCAGTACTTC
TRBJ2-1 - TRBV19 - CASSIGQQISYNEQFF TGTGCCAGTAGTATAGGACAGCAAATCTCCTACAATGAGCAGTTCTTC
TRBJ2-3 few TRBV7-2 - CASSSRGSSLTQYF TGTGCCAGCAGCTCTAGGGGTTCTAGTCTGACGCAGTATTTT
TRBJ2-1 - TRBV20-1 TRBD2 CSAPPGLAQNEQFF TGCAGTGCTCCCCCGGGACTAGCACAGAATGAGCAGTTCTTC
TRBJ1-1 - TRBV7-3 - CASSLTSGTTEVFF TGTGCCAGCAGCTTAACATCAGGGACCACTGAAGTTTTCTTT
TRBJ2-1 few TRBV7-2 TRBD2 CASSPGLAGGWSNEQFF TGTGCCAGCAGCCCGGGACTAGCGGGAGGATGGAGCAATGAGCAGTTCTTC
TRBJ1-1 - TRBV12-3/TRBV12-4 - CASSFLGGTEAFF TGTGCCAGCAGTTTTCTGGGGGGCACTGAAGCTTTCTTT
TRBJ2-7 - TRBV3-1 - CASSQPGAAFCEQYF TGTGCCAGCAGCCAGCCTGGCGCGGCATTCTGCGAGCAGTACTTC
TRBJ2-5 - TRBV5-1 - CASSSGQGGGAGYQETQYF TGCGCCAGCAGCTCAGGACAGGGAGGTGGAGCGGGGTACCAAGAGACCCAGTACTTC
TRBJ2-7 few TRBV3-1 - CASSQALTGLYEQYF TGTGCCAGCAGCCAAGCCCTTACAGGTCTATACGAGCAGTACTTC
TRBJ2-1 - TRBV20-1 - CSTKSYNEQFF TGCAGTACAAAATCCTACAATGAGCAGTTCTTC
TRBJ2-7 - TRBV7-2 - CASSLLQGGTYEQYF TGTGCCAGCAGCCTACTACAGGGTGGGACCTACGAGCAGTACTTC
TRBJ2-5 few TRBV2 TRBD1 CASSDRDRETQYF TGTGCCAGCAGTGATCGGGACAGGGAGACCCAGTACTTC
TRBJ1-2 few TRBV19 TRBD1 CASSISAGQVPYGYTF TGTGCCAGTAGTATATCTGCGGGACAGGTTCCCTATGGCTACACCTTC
TRBJ2-2 - TRBV2 TRBD1 CASSVTGGPNTGELFF TGTGCCAGCAGCGTCACAGGGGGTCCGAACACCGGGGAGCTGTTTTTT
TRBJ1-4 - TRBV2 - CASKGQSGEKLFF TGTGCCAGCAAAGGGCAATCCGGTGAAAAACTGTTTTTT
TRBJ2-2 - TRBV7-2 - CANAIRRELFF TGTGCCAATGCGATTCGGAGGGAGCTGTTTTTT
TRBJ1-3 - TRBV28 TRBD1 CASSLSGGGTAIYF TGTGCCAGCAGTTTATCAGGGGGAGGAACCGCCATATATTTT
TRBJ2-7 - TRBV28 TRBD1 CASSVPGTGVYEQYF TGTGCCAGCAGTGTCCCCGGGACAGGGGTCTACGAGCAGTACTTC
TRBJ2-7 few TRBV29-1 - CSATQDSSPYEQYF TGCAGCGCTACGCAGGACAGTTCCCCCTACGAGCAGTACTTC
TRBJ2-1 - TRBV25-1 TRBD2 CASSERSSGSNEQFF TGTGCCAGCAGTGAGAGGAGTAGCGGGAGCAATGAGCAGTTCTTC
TRBJ1-2 few TRBV6-4 - CASSDGHNYGYTF TGTGCCAGCAGTGACGGCCACAACTATGGCTACACCTTC
TRBJ2-1 few TRBV25-1 TRBD2 CASSEAGRADEQFF TGTGCCAGCAGTGAGGCAGGGAGGGCCGATGAGCAGTTCTTC
TRBJ2-7 - TRBV27 - CASSRGAQSYEQYF TGTGCCAGCAGTCGAGGGGCGCAATCCTACGAGCAGTACTTC
TRBJ2-3 many TRBV18 TRBD2 CASSLYGTSGTDTQYF TGTGCCAGCTCACTCTACGGGACTAGCGGCACAGATACGCAGTATTTT
TRBJ2-7 few TRBV2 TRBD2 CASSEPGLVSYEQYF TGTGCCAGCTCCGAGCCGGGACTAGTGAGTTACGAGCAGTACTTC
TRBJ2-5 - TRBV6-2/TRBV6-3 - CASSYSYRETQYF TGTGCCAGCAGTTACTCGTATCGGGAGACCCAGTACTTC
TRBJ2-1 - TRBV20-1 - CSARDGQTYNEQFF TGCAGTGCTAGAGATGGACAGACATACAATGAGCAGTTCTTC
TRBJ2-5 few TRBV5-1 - CASSYDRSETQYF TGCGCCAGCAGCTATGACAGGTCAGAGACCCAGTACTTC
TRBJ2-7 few TRBV7-3 - CASSLGRAQIYEQYF TGTGCCAGCAGCTTAGGCCGGGCACAAATCTACGAGCAGTACTTC
TRBJ1-1 few TRBV6-2/TRBV6-3 TRBD1 CASSDRGDGTEAFF TGTGCCAGCAGTGACAGGGGGGATGGCACTGAAGCTTTCTTT
TRBJ2-3 - TRBV2 TRBD1 CANSDRGVDTQYF TGTGCCAACAGCGACAGGGGGGTTGATACGCAGTATTTT
TRBJ2-7 few TRBV11-3 - CASSHTSYEQYF TGTGCCAGCAGCCACACAAGCTACGAGCAGTACTTC
TRBJ1-2 few TRBV5-8 TRBD1 CASSFTRTGEVNYGYTF TGTGCCAGCAGCTTCACTCGGACAGGGGAGGTTAACTATGGCTACACCTTC
TRBJ2-5 - TRBV24-1 TRBD1 CATGSQGDHEETQYF TGTGCCACCGGGTCCCAGGGGGATCATGAAGAGACCCAGTACTTC
TRBJ2-7 - TRBV7-6 - CASSLGTLNEQYF TGTGCCAGCAGCTTAGGGACCCTCAACGAGCAGTACTTC
TRBJ2-2 - TRBV11-3 - CASSKGRPGELFF TGTGCCAGCAGTAAGGGCCGCCCCGGAGAGCTGTTTTTT
TRBJ2-5 - TRBV29-1 - CSVIRQSQGTQYF TGCAGCGTTATTAGACAGTCACAAGGGACCCAGTACTTC
TRBJ2-3 - TRBV2 TRBD1 CASRSGGDTQYF TGTGCCAGCAGGTCAGGGGGAGATACGCAGTATTTT
TRBJ2-6 many TRBV21-1 - CATRDRTSSGANVLTF TGTGCCACACGGGACAGGACCAGCTCTGGGGCCAACGTCCTGACTTTC
TRBJ2-5 many TRBV5-6 TRBD2 CASSLKTSVETQYF TGTGCCAGCAGCTTGAAGACTAGCGTGGAGACCCAGTACTTC
TRBJ1-1 many TRBV7-6 - CASSPRGHGAFF TGTGCCAGCAGCCCGAGGGGACACGGAGCTTTCTTT
TRBJ1-1 few TRBV10-3 - CAIREQGKGNTEAFF TGTGCCATCAGGGAGCAGGGTAAGGGGAACACTGAAGCTTTCTTT
TRBJ1-1 few TRBV28 TRBD1 CASSSSGTGGAGTEAFF TGTGCCAGCAGTTCCTCCGGGACAGGGGGCGCCGGCACTGAAGCTTTCTTT
TRBJ2-1 - TRBV20-1 - CSAFFNEQFF TGCAGTGCCTTCTTCAATGAGCAGTTCTTC
TRBJ2-2 few TRBV12-3/TRBV12-4 - CASSLGSTTGELFF TGTGCCAGCAGTTTAGGTTCCACCACCGGGGAGCTGTTTTTT
TRBJ2-7 - TRBV29-1 - CSVGGNYEQYF TGCAGCGTAGGAGGGAACTATGAGCAGTACTTC
TRBJ1-4 few TRBV20-1 TRBD1 CSATGQDNEKLFF TGCAGTGCTACAGGACAGGATAATGAAAAACTGTTTTTT
TRBJ2-7 many TRBV5-1 - CASSSSGPPYEQYF TGCGCCAGCAGCTCGTCCGGGCCACCCTACGAGCAGTACTTC
TRBJ1-4 - TRBV15 - CATSREGTVEKLFF TGTGCCACCAGCAGAGAGGGGACTGTCGAAAAACTGTTTTTT
TRBJ1-1 - TRBV3-1 - CASSHLGRTEAFF TGTGCCAGCAGCCACCTGGGGCGAACTGAAGCTTTCTTT
TRBJ2-5 - TRBV7-9 - CASSLAGAAETQYF TGTGCCAGCAGCTTAGCGGGAGCGGCTGAGACCCAGTACTTC
TRBJ2-7 - TRBV12-3/TRBV12-4 - CASSLTGVTYEQYF TGTGCCAGCAGCTTGACTGGAGTAACCTACGAGCAGTACTTC
TRBJ2-1 - TRBV7-9 - CASSARMPYNEQFF TGTGCCAGCAGCGCTCGGATGCCCTACAATGAGCAGTTCTTC